This TCR beta chain was sequenced for a study of immune evolution from preneoplasia to lung adenocarcinoma. Whole-study findings and limits: From normal lung to invasive adenocarcinoma, top clone frequencies appeared to decrease. Later-stage lesions seemingly showed higher T cell density and diversity than normal lung.

Patients had resection in Japan or China between 2014 and 2017. Nucleic acids came from premalignant or tumor cells enriched by macro-dissection. V lost 4 bases and J lost 2; bases outside the gene matches: 3. Germline V gene data show CDR1 as SQVTM and CDR2 as ANQGSEA. The CDR3 loop spans 13 amino acids. With regard to this clone: Its antigen is undetermined.

This table comes from immunoSEQ multiplex PCR, and its TCRdb copy is limited to in-frame clones, with some not included. The sample carries some 10,000 clones, 86% recorded once. This TCR was sampled from a person aged 70 to 80 with invasive lung adenocarcinoma. Material for sequencing was FFPE invasive lung adenocarcinoma tissue. The gene calls are TRBV29-1 and TRBJ2-7; 9 bases map to TRBD2. In nucleotides, the CDR3 is TGCAGCGTTGTAATAGCGGGAGCCTACGAGCAGTACTTC. Protein sequence: CSVVIAGAYEQYF.